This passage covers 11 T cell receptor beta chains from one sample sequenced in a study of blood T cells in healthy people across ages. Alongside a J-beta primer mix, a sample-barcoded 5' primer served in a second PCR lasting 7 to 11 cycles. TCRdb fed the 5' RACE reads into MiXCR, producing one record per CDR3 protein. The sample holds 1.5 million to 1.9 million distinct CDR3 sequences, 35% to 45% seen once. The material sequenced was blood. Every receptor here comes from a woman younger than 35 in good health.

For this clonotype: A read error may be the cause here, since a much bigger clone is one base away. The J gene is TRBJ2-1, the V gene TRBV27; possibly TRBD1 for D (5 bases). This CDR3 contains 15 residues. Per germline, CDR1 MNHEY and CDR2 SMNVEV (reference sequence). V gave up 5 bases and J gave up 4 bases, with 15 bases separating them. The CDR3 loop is CASSPDGHGYNEQFF. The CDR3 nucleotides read TGTGCCAGCAGTCCGGACGGACATGGTTACAATGAGCAGTTCTTC.

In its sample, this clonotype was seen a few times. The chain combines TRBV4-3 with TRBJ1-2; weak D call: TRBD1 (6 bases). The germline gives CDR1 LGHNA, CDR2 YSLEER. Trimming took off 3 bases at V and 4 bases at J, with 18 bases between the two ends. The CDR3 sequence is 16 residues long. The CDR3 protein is CASSQGHTSWAYGYTF. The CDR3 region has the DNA TGCGCCAGCAGCCAGGGACACACCTCCTGGGCCTATGGCTACACCTTC.

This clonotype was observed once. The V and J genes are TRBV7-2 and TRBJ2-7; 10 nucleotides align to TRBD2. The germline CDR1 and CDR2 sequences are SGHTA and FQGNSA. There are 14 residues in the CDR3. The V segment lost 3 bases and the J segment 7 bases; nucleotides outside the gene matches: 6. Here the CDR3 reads CASSFSGGLGEQYF. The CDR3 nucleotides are TGTGCCAGCAGCTTTAGCGGGGGGCTGGGTGAGCAGTACTTC.

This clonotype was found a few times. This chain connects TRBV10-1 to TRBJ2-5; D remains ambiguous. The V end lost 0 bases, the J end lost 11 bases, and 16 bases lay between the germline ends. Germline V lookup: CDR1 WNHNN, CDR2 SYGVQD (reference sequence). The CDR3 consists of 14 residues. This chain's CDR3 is CASSESFNSNEQYF. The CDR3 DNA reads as TGCGCCAGCAGTGAGTCCTTCAATAGCAATGAGCAGTACTTC.

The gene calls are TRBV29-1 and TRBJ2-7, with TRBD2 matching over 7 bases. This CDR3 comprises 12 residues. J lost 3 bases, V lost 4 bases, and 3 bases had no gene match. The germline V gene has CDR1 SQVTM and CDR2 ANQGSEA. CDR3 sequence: CSVGSGLYEQYF. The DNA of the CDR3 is TGCAGCGTTGGTAGCGGGCTCTACGAGCAGTACTTC.

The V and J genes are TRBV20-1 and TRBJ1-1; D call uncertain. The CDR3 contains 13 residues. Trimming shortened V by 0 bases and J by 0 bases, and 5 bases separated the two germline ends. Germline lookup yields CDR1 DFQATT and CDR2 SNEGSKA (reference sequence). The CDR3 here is CSARDFMNTEAFF. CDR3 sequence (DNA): TGCAGTGCTAGAGATTTTATGAACACTGAAGCTTTCTTT.

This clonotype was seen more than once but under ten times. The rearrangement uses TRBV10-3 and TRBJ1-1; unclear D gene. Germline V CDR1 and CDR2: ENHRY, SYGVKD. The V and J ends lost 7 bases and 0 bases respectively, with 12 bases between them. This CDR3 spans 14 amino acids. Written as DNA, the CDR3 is TGTGCCATCACCCCCACAGCGATGAACACTGAAGCTTTCTTT. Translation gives CAITPTAMNTEAFF.

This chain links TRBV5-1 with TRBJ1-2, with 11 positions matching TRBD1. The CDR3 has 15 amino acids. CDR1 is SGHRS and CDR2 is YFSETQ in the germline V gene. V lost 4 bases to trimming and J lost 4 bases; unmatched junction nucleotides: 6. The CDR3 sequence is CASSPGQGAVYGYTF. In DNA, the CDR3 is TGCGCCAGCAGCCCTGGACAGGGGGCTGTCTATGGCTACACCTTC.

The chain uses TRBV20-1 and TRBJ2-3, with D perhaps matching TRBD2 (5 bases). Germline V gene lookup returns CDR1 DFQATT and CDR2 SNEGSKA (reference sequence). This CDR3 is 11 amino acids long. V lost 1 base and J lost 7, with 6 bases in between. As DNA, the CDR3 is TGCAGTGCTAGAGGGAGGCATACGCAGTATTTT. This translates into CSARGRHTQYF.

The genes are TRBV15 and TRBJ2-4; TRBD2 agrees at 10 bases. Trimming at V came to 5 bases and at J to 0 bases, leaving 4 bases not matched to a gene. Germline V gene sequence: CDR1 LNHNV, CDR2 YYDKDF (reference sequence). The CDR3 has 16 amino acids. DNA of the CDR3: TGTGCCACCAGCGGAAGACTAGCGGGAGCCAAAAACATTCAGTACTTC. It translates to CATSGRLAGAKNIQYF.

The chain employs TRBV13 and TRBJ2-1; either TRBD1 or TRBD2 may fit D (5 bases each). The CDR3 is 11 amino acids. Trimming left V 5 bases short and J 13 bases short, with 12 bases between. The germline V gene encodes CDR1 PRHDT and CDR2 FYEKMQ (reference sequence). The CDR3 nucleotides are TGTGCCAGCAGCCCCGGGACCAACCAGTTCTTC. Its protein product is CASSPGTNQFF.